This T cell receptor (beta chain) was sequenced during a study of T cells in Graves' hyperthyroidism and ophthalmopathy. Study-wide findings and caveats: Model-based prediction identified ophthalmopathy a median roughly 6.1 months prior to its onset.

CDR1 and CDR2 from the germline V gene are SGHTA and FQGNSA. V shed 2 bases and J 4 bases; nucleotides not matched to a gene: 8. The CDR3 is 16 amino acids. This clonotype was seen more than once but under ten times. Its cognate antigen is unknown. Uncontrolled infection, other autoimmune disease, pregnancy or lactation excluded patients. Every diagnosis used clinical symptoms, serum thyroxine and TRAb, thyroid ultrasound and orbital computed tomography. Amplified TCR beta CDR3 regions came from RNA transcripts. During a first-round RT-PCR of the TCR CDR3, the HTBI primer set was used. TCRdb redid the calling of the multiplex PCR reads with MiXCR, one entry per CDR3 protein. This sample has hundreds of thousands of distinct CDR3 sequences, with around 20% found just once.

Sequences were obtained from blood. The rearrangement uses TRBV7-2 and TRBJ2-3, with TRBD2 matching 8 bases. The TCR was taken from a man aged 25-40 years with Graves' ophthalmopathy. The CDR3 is CASSLLAGARADTQYF. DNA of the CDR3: TGTGCCAGCAGCTTACTAGCGGGCGCCCGTGCAGATACGCAGTATTTT.